Listed below are T cell receptor beta chains from one sample, sequenced in a study of response to subunit inactivated influenza vaccine. TCRdb ran MiXCR on the RT-PCR reads and lists one entry per CDR3 protein. Of over 150,000 distinct CDR3 sequences listed, around 10% are singletons. The specimen was CD8+ T cells sorted from PBMCs, collected less than 30 months after vaccination. The receptors originated from a man aged 50 to 69 who received an inactivated influenza vaccine. CDR3s include the opening cysteine and the closing phenylalanine or tryptophan. Each record gives: clone size, V gene, J gene, D gene, CDR3 protein, CDR3 DNA. D genes are given only for firm matches. Clone size is given for some rows only: seen once, a few or many times, or a class if the clone is expanded.

-	TRBV12-3/TRBV12-4	TRBJ2-5	-	CASSFLGRGSVTQYF	TGTGCCAGCAGTTTCTTGGGCAGGGGTTCGGTAACCCAGTACTTC
-	TRBV27	TRBJ2-7	-	CASSSWQTYEQYF	TGTGCCAGCAGTTCATGGCAGACCTACGAGCAGTACTTC
-	TRBV20-1	TRBJ2-1	TRBD2	CSAPPSGDYNEQFF	TGCAGTGCACCGCCTAGCGGGGATTACAATGAGCAGTTCTTC
many	TRBV20-1	TRBJ2-5	TRBD2	CSAREFASGAQETQYF	TGCAGTGCTAGAGAATTCGCTAGCGGGGCACAAGAGACCCAGTACTTC
few	TRBV27	TRBJ2-7	TRBD1	CASSLSRAWTGEGYEQYF	TGTGCCAGCAGTTTATCGAGGGCTTGGACAGGGGAAGGCTACGAGCAGTACTTC
few	TRBV6-5	TRBJ2-7	TRBD2	CASSYSPKGLALYEQYF	TGTGCCAGCAGTTACTCGCCGAAGGGACTAGCGCTCTACGAGCAGTACTTC
many	TRBV20-1	TRBJ2-2	-	CSARTANTGELFF	TGCAGTGCTAGGACGGCTAACACCGGGGAGCTGTTTTTT
-	TRBV10-3	TRBJ2-2	-	CAISDWALGANTGELFF	TGTGCCATCAGTGATTGGGCTTTAGGCGCGAACACCGGGGAGCTGTTTTTT
few	TRBV14	TRBJ1-1	-	CASREQGGGTEAFF	TGTGCCAGCAGAGAGCAGGGAGGAGGCACTGAAGCTTTCTTT
many	TRBV13	TRBJ1-1	-	CASSSLGAEAFF	TGTGCCAGCAGCTCGCTAGGAGCTGAAGCTTTCTTT
few	TRBV29-1	TRBJ2-7	-	CSVVGQSYEQYF	TGCAGCGTTGTCGGACAGTCCTACGAGCAGTACTTC